This TCR beta chain was identified in a study of blood T cells in healthy people across ages (dated by TCRdb to between 2015 and 2017). A note on the overall study: In model experiments, roughly one uniquely barcoded TCR beta cDNA molecule per two T cells was captured by template switching. Using the same blood draw, the study looked at two additional independent replicas of 1 million unique cDNA reads for two donors, one aged 18 to 30 and the other aged 80 or older. To avoid experimental bias, donors of different ages were randomly spread across the sequencing lanes. The donors were divided into four age groups: young (average around 17 years), middle-aged (almost 40), aged (approximately 62) and long-lived (82). The study measured age-related changes in TCR beta repertoire diversity using deep sequencing normalized with unique cDNA molecular identifiers.

The library was produced with 5' RACE. The data were produced on an Illumina HiSeq 2500. A second PCR of roughly 7 to 12 cycles was run with a J-beta primer mix and a sample-barcoded 5' primer. A unique molecular identifier was introduced onto each TCR beta cDNA molecule by a template-switch 5' adaptor carrying 12 random nucleotides. Each sample yielded at least 3 million CDR3-containing paired-end reads. First-strand cDNA synthesis was performed from all RNA using the Mint cDNA synthesis kit, with priming by a TRBC-specific oligonucleotide. After uracil-DNA glycosylase treatment, a first 18-cycle PCR used universal primers M1SS and BC2_uni_R on all cDNA. In the original analysis: Each sample was normalized by randomly selecting 1 million high-quality reads, each carrying a distinct molecular identifier. Reads sharing molecular identifiers were discarded rather than binned into consensus sequences. CDR3 identification, clonotype clustering and error correction used MiTCR with a Q25 quality threshold and the strictest error-elimination algorithm. Lower-bound total TCR beta diversity was estimated with a nonparametric unseen species model using Euler transformation. The public reads were quality trimmed at Q25 with fastp and then assembled into clones with MiXCR by TCRdb, keeping productive beta chains. CDR3 protein sequences are deduplicated, and each keeps its most common genes and DNA. What appears here as the V and J calls and clone size reflects TCRdb's work, not the paper's. In all, the sample holds around 650,000 distinct CDR3 sequences, and 40% to 45% of those were seen once. Of the sample, 30% falls within the top ten clones.

With respect to this clonotype: Its antigen is not yet known. Base qualities are not at hand, and no much larger clone is one base apart.

The donors were 40 or so Caucasian individuals from Russia, aged roughly 6 to 90 years, who were systemically healthy. Each donor gave around 9 milliliters of peripheral blood, collected into EDTA-treated Vacutainer tubes. Ficoll-Paque density-gradient centrifugation was used to isolate PBMCs, with at least 6.5 million per sample. Trizol reagent was used to extract total RNA from PBMCs, with at least 5 micrograms per sample. For every donor, flow cytometry on a PBMC aliquot measured the percentage of naive CD45RAhigh/CD27high T cells. Study-wide conclusions, independent of this receptor: The percentage of naive T cells measured by flow cytometry correlated strongly with observed TCR beta diversity. Observed TCR beta diversity per million T cells fell roughly linearly with age, and a significant reduction was already apparent by age roughly 40. Estimates of total diversity from one million sequenced T cells were regarded as lower bounds and underestimates. Compared with the aged group, the long-lived group had more naive CD4+ T cells, fewer expanded clones and increased TCR diversity, a pattern suggesting age selection. Conclusive comparison of naive and antigen-experienced compartments was prevented by the profiling of bulk unsorted PBMCs. The CMV infection status of donors was not known, potentially confounding age-related changes in expanded clonotypes.

CDR1 and CDR2 are read off the germline V gene as SGHRS and YFSETQ. Between the V and J ends, shortened by 4 bases and 5 bases respectively, the junction contains 12 bases. The CDR3 sequence holds 13 residues, the cysteine and phenylalanine included. Only the CDR3 DNA stays, 39 bases, in frame from base 1. The TCR sequence derives from a man aged 80 or over in good health. This sequence uses TRBV5-1 and TRBJ1-1, and TRBD1 may be the D gene, going by 5 matching bases. The source material was blood. The nucleotide sequence is given as TGCGCCAGCAGCCGGAGATCAGGGACTGAAGCTTTCTTT. Translated, this is CASSRRSGTEAFF. When the CDR3 is completed using the reference TRBV5-1 and TRBJ1-1 genes on either side, the full variable domain is KAGVTQTPRYLIKTRGQQVTLSCSPISGHRSVSWYQQTPGQGLQFLFEYFSETQRNKGNFPGRFSGRQFSNSRSEMNVSTLELGDSALYLCASSRRSGTEAFFGQGTRLTVV.